The next 18 T cell receptor beta chains were all read from a single sample in a study of CD39 and CD103 CD8 tumor-infiltrating T cells. Profiled with immunoSEQ multiplex PCR; TCRdb holds only in-frame clones, not every one. The sample yields roughly 3,000 clones, approximately 83% seen once. The specimen was CD39- CD103- CD8+ T cells sorted from the tumor. The sample's subset: CD103-CD39- double-negative CD45RA- CD8 T cells. These receptors came from a human donor with head and neck squamous cell carcinoma.

The chain joins TRBV10-3 to TRBJ1-6, with D possibly matching TRBD1 (6 bases). The length of the CDR3 is 15 residues. Per the germline V gene, CDR1 is ENHRY and CDR2 is SYGVKD. Trimming stripped 7 bases from V and 7 bases from J, with 17 bases between. The DNA for the CDR3 is TGTGCCATCAATTCAGGGGACAATGGGAATTCACCCCTCCACTTT. This codes for CAINSGDNGNSPLHF.

The chain couples TRBV5-1 to TRBJ1-1; D gene ambiguous. The CDR3 loop spans 14 amino acids. Germline V lookup: CDR1 SGHRS, CDR2 YFSETQ. Between the trimmed V and J ends, which lost 0 bases and 0 bases, there was a span of 6 bases. CDR3 bases: TGCGCCAGCAGCTTGGCCCAGATGAACACTGAAGCTTTCTTT. Translating gives CASSLAQMNTEAFF.

In this sample, this clone turned up once. The V gene is TRBV7-6, the J gene TRBJ2-3, with 8 positions matching TRBD2. The CDR3 extends over 15 amino acids. J gave up 4 bases and V 3 bases, and 6 bases lay outside the gene matches. CDR1 is SGHVS, CDR2 FNYEAQ, per germline. The CDR3 nucleotides are TGTGCCAGCAGCTTTCGGGGGGGGGCGGCAGATACGCAGTATTTT. It is translated as CASSFRGGAADTQYF.

The chain joins TRBV29-1 to TRBJ2-7; TRBD1 aligns across 9 bases. Germline-derived CDR1 and CDR2 are SQVTM and ANQGSEA. The CDR3 totals 13 residues. J was trimmed by 3 bases and V by 5 bases; bases with no gene match: 5. The CDR3 coding sequence is TGCAGCGTTAGGACAGGGGAAAGCTACGAGCAGTACTTC. Amino acid sequence: CSVRTGESYEQYF.

The V and J genes are TRBV29-1 and TRBJ2-7; D is uncertain. The CDR3 has 14 amino acids. The V gene's germline CDR1 is SQVTM and CDR2 ANQGSEA. Between the trimmed V and J ends, which lost 4 bases and 0 bases, there was a span of 13 bases. In DNA, the CDR3 is TGCAGCGTTGTCCCCTCAAGTAGCTCCTACGAGCAGTACTTC. Its protein is CSVVPSSSSYEQYF.

The rearrangement uses TRBV7-8 and TRBJ1-2, with 8 bases matching TRBD1. The CDR3 extends over 18 amino acids. Germline V CDR1 and CDR2: SGHVS, FQNEAQ. The V segment lost 1 base and the J segment 3 bases; nucleotides outside the gene matches: 13. This chain's CDR3 is CASSLGPTGQGGDYGYTF. Here the CDR3 DNA reads TGTGCCAGCAGCTTAGGCCCAACTGGACAGGGCGGTGACTATGGCTACACCTTC.

This clone rates as medium-sized. The chain carries TRBV5-1 and TRBJ2-7, with a weak D call TRBD2 (5 bases). CDR3 length: 15 amino acids. Trimming took 0 bases from V and 2 from J, leaving 12 bases between them. Looked up from germline, CDR1 is SGHRS and CDR2 is YFSETQ. The CDR3 sequence is CASSLEFGDTYEQYF. DNA of the CDR3: TGCGCCAGCAGCTTGGAGTTCGGGGATACCTACGAGCAGTACTTC.

By sample fraction, this clone is large. This chain joins TRBV7-6 and TRBJ1-5; D gene uncertain. Germline CDR1 and CDR2: SGHVS and FNYEAQ. The V and J ends lost 1 base and 5 bases respectively, with 9 bases between them. CDR3 length: 14 amino acids. CDR3 residues: CASSLGAGYQPQHF. The CDR3 bases are TGTGCCAGCAGCTTAGGTGCGGGGTATCAGCCCCAGCATTTT.

The chain links TRBV30 to TRBJ2-1, with D unresolved. Germline CDR1 reads GTSNPN; CDR2 reads SVGIG (reference sequence). Between the trimmed V and J ends, which lost 0 bases and 1 base, there was a span of 4 bases. The CDR3 is 13 residues long. CDR3 sequence reads: CAWSVQSYNEQFF. For the CDR3, the DNA is TGTGCCTGGAGTGTACAGTCCTACAATGAGCAGTTCTTC.

The rearrangement joins TRBV2 to TRBJ1-2; TRBD1 matches 7 bases. The germline V gene encodes CDR1 SNHLY and CDR2 FYNNEI. Trimming took 1 base from V and 7 from J; bases not matched to a gene: 9. CDR3 length: 15 amino acids. CDR3 region: CASSEGRGRKGGYTF. The DNA of the CDR3 is TGTGCCAGCAGTGAAGGGAGGGGGCGGAAAGGTGGCTACACCTTC.

The rearrangement links TRBV6-1 to TRBJ2-2, with 8 positions matching TRBD1. The V and J ends lost 4 bases and 3 bases, in that order; junction bases with no gene match: 4. This CDR3 spans 15 amino acids. Per germline, CDR1 MNHNS and CDR2 SASEGT. The CDR3 sequence: CASSVGQGHTGELFF. In nucleotides, the CDR3 is TGTGCCAGCAGTGTAGGACAGGGTCACACCGGGGAGCTGTTTTTT.

The rearrangement joins TRBV30 to TRBJ1-5, with a possible D match to TRBD1 (5 bases). Germline V gives CDR1 GTSNPN, CDR2 SVGIG (reference sequence). V lost 6 bases and J lost 3, with 18 bases in between. The CDR3 totals 15 residues. The CDR3 spells CACQTQGWDNQPQHF. The CDR3 nucleotides are TGTGCCTGTCAAACTCAGGGCTGGGACAATCAGCCCCAGCATTTT.

The chain links TRBV27 to TRBJ2-2; TRBD2 matches at 8 bases. The CDR3 is 15 residues long. Per germline, CDR1 MNHEY and CDR2 SMNVEV (reference sequence). Trimming took 8 bases from V and 7 from J; bases not matched to a gene: 12. The CDR3, as DNA: TGTGCCAGCCGATCGGGGGGGCCGGGTGGCGGGGAGCTGTTTTTT. This sequence encodes CASRSGGPGGGELFF.

The chain carries TRBV5-5 and TRBJ2-1, with TRBD2 matching over 9 bases. Germline assignment: CDR1 SGHKS and CDR2 YYEKEE (reference sequence). V lost 0 bases to trimming and J lost 9 bases; unmatched junction nucleotides: 7. The CDR3 sequence is 15 residues long. The CDR3 coding sequence is TGTGCCAGCAGCTTGGGGCGGGGGGGCCGTTCTGAGCAGTTCTTC. This codes for CASSLGRGGRSEQFF.

The chain couples TRBV10-2 to TRBJ1-1; a weak D match, TRBD1 (5 bases). CDR1 and CDR2 from the germline V gene are WSHSY and SAAADI. V lost 3 bases, J lost 3 bases, and 8 bases lay in between. This CDR3 is built from 13 residues. DNA of the CDR3: TGCGCCAGCAGTGACGGGACTGACACTGAAGCTTTCTTT. It codes for CASSDGTDTEAFF.

The V gene is TRBV15, the J gene TRBJ2-1; 10 bases fit TRBD2. The CDR3 is made up of 16 amino acids. Germline V gene data show CDR1 as LNHNV and CDR2 as YYDKDF (reference sequence). Unmatched junction bases numbered 10, after V lost 3 bases and J lost 8 bases. The DNA for the CDR3 is TGTGCCACCAGCAGGACCCGAGCGGGGGGGTACGATGAGCAGTTCTTC. This gives the protein CATSRTRAGGYDEQFF.

This CDR3 reads CASSLGQGPNQPQHF. CDR3 sequence (DNA): TGCGCCAGCAGCTTAGGACAGGGGCCTAATCAGCCCCAGCATTTT. This chain links TRBV5-1 with TRBJ1-5, with 9 bases fitting TRBD1. This CDR3 is 15 amino acids long. Germline values: CDR1 SGHRS, CDR2 YFSETQ. V gave up 2 bases and J gave up 4 bases; unmatched junction bases: 4. Together with reference TRBV5-1 and TRBJ1-5, the CDR3 gives the full variable domain: KAGVTQTPRYLIKTRGQQVTLSCSPISGHRSVSWYQQTPGQGLQFLFEYFSETQRNKGNFPGRFSGRQFSNSRSEMNVSTLELGDSALYLCASSLGQGPNQPQHFGDGTRLSIL.

The chain couples TRBV7-8 to TRBJ2-3; a possible D gene is TRBD2 (6 bases). V dropped 0 bases and J dropped 6 bases, with 10 bases sitting between them. The CDR3 extends over 14 amino acids. The germline CDR1 and CDR2 sequences are SGHVS and FQNEAQ. DNA of the CDR3: TGTGCCAGCAGCTTAGCTGGGGGGATGGATACGCAGTATTTT. It specifies CASSLAGGMDTQYF.